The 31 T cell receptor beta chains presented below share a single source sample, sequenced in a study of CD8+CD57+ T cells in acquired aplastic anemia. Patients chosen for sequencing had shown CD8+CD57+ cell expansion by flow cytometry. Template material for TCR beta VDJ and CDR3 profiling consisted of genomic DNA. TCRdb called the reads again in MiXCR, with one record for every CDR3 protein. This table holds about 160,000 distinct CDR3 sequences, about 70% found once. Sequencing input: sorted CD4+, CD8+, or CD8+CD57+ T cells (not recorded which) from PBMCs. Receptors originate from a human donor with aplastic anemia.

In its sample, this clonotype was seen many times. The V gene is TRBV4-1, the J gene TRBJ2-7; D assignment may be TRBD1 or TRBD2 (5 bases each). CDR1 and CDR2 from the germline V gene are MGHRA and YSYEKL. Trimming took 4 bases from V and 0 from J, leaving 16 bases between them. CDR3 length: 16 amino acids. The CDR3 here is CASSPQLAGTSYEQYF. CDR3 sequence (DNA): TGCGCCAGCAGCCCCCAATTAGCCGGGACCTCCTACGAGCAGTACTTC.

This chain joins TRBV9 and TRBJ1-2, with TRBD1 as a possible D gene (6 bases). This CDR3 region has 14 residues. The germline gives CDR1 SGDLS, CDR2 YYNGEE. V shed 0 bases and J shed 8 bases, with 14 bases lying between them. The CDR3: CASSVGGGLRGYTF. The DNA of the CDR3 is TGTGCCAGCAGCGTAGGTGGGGGCCTGAGGGGCTACACCTTC.

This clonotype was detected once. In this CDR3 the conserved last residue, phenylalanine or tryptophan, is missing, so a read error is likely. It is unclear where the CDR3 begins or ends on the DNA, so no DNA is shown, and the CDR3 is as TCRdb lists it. CDR3 region: CASSDSTQHT. The V and J genes are TRBV6-4 and TRBJ2-5. The germline V gene encodes CDR1 MRHNA and CDR2 SNTAGT. The length of the CDR3 is 10 amino acids, counting both ends.

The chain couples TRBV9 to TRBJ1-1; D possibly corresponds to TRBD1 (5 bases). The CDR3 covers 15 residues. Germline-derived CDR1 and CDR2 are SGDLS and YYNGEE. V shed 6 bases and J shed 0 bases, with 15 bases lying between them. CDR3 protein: CASTPPGGVNTEAFF. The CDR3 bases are TGTGCCAGCACCCCACCGGGGGGGGTGAACACTGAAGCTTTCTTT.

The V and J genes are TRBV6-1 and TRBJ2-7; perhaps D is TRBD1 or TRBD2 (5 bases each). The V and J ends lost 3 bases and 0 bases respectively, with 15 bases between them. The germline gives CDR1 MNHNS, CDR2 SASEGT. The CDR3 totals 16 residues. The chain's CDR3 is CASSDGAEGSSYEQYF. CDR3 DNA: TGTGCCAGCAGTGATGGGGCCGAGGGGAGCTCCTACGAGCAGTACTTC.

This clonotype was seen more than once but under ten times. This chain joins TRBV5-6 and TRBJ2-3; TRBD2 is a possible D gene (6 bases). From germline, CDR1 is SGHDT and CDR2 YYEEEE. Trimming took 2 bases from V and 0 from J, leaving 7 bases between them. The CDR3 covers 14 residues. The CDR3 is CASSFGTSTDTQYF. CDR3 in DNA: TGTGCCAGCAGCTTTGGGACTAGCACAGATACGCAGTATTTT.

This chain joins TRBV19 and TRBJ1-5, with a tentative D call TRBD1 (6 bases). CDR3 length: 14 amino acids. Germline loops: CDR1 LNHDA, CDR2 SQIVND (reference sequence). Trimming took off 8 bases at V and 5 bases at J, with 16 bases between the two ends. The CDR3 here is CASHNRVADQPQHF. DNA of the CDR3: TGTGCCAGTCATAACAGGGTAGCGGATCAGCCCCAGCATTTT.

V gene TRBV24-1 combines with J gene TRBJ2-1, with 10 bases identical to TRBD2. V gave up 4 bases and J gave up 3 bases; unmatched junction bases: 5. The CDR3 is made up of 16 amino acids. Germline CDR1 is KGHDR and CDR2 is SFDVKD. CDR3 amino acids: CATSDPTSGFYNEQFF. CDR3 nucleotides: TGTGCCACCAGTGACCCGACTAGCGGGTTCTACAATGAGCAGTTCTTC.

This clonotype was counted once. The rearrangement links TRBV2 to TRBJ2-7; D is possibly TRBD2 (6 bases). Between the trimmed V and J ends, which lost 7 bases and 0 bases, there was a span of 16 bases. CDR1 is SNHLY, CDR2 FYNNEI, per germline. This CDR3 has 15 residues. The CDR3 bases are TGTGCCAGCACCGAGAGGTGGGGGGACTCCTACGAGCAGTACTTC. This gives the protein CASTERWGDSYEQYF.

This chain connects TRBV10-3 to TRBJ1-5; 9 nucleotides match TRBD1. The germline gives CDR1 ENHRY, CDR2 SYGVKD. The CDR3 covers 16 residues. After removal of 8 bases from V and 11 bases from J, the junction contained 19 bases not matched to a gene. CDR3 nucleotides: TGTGCCATCGGTGTGGGGACAGGGCCGAACCAAGAGACCCAGCATTTT. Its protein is CAIGVGTGPNQETQHF.

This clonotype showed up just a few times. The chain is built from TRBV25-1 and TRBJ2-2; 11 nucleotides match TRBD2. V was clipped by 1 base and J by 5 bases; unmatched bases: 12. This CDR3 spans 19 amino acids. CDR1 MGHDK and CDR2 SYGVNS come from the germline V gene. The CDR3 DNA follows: TGTGCCAGCAGTGAATTAGATTCAATCCGGACTAGCGGGACCGGGGAGCTGTTTTTT. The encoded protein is CASSELDSIRTSGTGELFF. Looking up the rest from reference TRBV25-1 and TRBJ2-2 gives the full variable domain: EADIYQTPRYLVIGTGKKITLECSQTMGHDKMYWYQQDPGMELHLIHYSYGVNSTEKGDLSSESTVSRIRTEHFPLTLESARPSHTSQYLCASSELDSIRTSGTGELFFGEGSRLTVL.

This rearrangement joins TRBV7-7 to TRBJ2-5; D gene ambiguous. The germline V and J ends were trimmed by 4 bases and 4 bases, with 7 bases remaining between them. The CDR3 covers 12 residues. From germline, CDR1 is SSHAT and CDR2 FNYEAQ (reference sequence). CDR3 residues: CASSSSAETQYF. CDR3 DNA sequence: TGTGCCAGCAGCTCTAGTGCAGAGACCCAGTACTTC.

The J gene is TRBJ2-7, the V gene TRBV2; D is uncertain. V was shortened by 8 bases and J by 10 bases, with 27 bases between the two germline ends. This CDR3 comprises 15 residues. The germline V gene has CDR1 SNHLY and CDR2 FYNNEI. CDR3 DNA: TGTGCCAGCCGAGAGCCGACCTCCCTTGTACCCCAACAGTACTTC. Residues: CASREPTSLVPQQYF.

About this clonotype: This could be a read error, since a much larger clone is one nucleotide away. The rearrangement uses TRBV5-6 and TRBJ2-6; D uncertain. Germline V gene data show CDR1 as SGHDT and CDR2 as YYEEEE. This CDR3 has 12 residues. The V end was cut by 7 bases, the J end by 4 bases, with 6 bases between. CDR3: CASGSGANVLTF. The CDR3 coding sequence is TGTGCCAGCGGCTCCGGGGCCAACGTCCTGACTTTC.

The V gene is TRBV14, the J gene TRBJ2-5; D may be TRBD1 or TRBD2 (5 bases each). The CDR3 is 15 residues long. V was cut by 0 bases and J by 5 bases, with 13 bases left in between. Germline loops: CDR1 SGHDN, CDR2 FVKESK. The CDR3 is CASSQDWGRGETQYF. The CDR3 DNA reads TGTGCCAGCAGCCAAGATTGGGGACGAGGGGAGACCCAGTACTTC.

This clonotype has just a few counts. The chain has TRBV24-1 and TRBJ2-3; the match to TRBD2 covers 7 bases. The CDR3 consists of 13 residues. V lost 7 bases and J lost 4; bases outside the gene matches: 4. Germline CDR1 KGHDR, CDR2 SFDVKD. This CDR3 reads CATRGGDADTQYF. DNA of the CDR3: TGTGCCACCAGGGGGGGGGACGCAGATACGCAGTATTTT.

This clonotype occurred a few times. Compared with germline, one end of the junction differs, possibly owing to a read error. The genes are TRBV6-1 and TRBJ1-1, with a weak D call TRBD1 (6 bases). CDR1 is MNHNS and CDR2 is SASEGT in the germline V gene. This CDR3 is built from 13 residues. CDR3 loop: CAISEDSDTEAFF. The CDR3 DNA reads TGTGCCATCAGTGAGGACAGCGACACTGAAGCTTTCTTT.

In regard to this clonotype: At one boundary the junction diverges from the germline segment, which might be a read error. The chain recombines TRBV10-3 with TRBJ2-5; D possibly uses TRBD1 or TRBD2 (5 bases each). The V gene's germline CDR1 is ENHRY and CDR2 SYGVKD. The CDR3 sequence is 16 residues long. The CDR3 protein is CAISESTGPNQEAQYF. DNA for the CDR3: TGTGCCATCAGTGAGTCGACGGGGCCGAACCAAGAGGCCCAGTACTTC.

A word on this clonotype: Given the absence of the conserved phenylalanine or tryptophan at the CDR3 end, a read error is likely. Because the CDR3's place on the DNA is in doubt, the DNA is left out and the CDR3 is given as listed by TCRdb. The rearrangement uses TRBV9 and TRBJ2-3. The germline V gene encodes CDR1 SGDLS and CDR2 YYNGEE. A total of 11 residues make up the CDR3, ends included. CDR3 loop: CASRRHRYAVV.

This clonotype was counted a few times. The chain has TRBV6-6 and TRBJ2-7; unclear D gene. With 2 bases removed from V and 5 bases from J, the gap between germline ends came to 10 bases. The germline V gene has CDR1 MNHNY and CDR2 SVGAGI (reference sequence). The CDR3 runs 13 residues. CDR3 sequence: CASSYGTPDEQYF. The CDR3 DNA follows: TGTGCCAGCAGTTACGGAACACCTGACGAGCAGTACTTC.

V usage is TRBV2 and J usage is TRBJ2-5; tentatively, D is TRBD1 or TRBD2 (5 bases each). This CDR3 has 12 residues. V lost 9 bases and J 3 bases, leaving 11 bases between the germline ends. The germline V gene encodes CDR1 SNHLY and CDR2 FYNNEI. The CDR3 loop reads CASSGTKETQYF. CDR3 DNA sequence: TGTGCCAGTTCCGGGACGAAAGAGACCCAGTACTTC.

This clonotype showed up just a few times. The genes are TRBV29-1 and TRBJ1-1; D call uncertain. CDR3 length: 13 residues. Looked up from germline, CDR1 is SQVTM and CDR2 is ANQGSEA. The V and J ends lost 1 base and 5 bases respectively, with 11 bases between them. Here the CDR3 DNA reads TGCAGCGTTGAAGGCCGGGCGACGACTGAAGCTTTCTTT. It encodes CSVEGRATTEAFF.

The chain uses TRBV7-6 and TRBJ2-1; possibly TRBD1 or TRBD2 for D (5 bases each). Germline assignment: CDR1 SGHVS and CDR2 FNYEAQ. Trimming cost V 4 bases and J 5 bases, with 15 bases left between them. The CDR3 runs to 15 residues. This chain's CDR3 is CASSSVGRTDNEQFF. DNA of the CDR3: TGTGCCAGCAGCTCCGTGGGACGGACCGACAATGAGCAGTTCTTC.

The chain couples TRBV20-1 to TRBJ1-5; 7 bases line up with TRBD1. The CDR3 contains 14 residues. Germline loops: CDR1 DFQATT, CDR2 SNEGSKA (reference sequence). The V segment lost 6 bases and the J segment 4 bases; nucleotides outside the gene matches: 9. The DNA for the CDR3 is TGCAGTGCGATAACCGGGACAGAGAATCAGCCCCAGCATTTT. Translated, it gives CSAITGTENQPQHF.

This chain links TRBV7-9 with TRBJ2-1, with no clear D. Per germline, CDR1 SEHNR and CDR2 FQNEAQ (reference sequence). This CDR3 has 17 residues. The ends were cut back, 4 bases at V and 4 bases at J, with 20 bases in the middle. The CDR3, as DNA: TGTGCCAGCAGCTCATCCTTAAGCCGGAGAGGATACAATGAGCAGTTCTTC. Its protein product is CASSSSLSRRGYNEQFF.

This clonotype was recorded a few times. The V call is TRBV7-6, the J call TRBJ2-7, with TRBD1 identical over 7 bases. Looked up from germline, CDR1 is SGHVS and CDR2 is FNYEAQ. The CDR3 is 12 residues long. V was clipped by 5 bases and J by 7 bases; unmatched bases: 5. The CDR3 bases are TGTGCCAGCAGCCCGGGGACAGCTGAGCAGTACTTC. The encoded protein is CASSPGTAEQYF.

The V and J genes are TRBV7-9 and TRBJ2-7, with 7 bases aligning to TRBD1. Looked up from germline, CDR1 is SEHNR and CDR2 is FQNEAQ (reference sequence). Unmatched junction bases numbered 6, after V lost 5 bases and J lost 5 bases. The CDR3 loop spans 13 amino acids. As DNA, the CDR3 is TGTGCCAGCAGCGTTGACAGGGTTGACGAGCAGTACTTC. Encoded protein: CASSVDRVDEQYF.

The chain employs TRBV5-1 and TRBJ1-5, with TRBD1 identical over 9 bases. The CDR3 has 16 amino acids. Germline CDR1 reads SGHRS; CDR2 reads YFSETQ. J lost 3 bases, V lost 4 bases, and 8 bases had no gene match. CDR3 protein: CASSDHGTGNNQPQHF. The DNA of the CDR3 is TGCGCCAGCAGCGACCACGGGACAGGGAACAATCAGCCCCAGCATTTT.

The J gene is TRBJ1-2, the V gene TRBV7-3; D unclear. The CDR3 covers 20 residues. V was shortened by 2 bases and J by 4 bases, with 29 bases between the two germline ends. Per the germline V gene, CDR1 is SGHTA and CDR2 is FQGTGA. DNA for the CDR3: TGTGCCAGCAGCTTAGATCGCTACTGGACGCCACTTTCAGGTGGCTATGGCTACACCTTC. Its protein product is CASSLDRYWTPLSGGYGYTF. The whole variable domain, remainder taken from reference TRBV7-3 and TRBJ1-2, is GAGVSQTPSNKVTEKGKYVELRCDPISGHTALYWYRQSLGQGPEFLIYFQGTGAADDSGLPNDRFFAVRPEGSVSTLKIQRTERGDSAVYLCASSLDRYWTPLSGGYGYTFGSGTRLTVV.

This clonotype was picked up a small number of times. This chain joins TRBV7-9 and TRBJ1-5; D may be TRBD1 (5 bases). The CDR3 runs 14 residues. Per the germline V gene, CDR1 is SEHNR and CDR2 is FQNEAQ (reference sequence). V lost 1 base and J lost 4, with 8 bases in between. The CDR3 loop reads CASSLGQQNQPQHF. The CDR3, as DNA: TGTGCCAGCAGCTTAGGACAGCAGAATCAGCCCCAGCATTTT.

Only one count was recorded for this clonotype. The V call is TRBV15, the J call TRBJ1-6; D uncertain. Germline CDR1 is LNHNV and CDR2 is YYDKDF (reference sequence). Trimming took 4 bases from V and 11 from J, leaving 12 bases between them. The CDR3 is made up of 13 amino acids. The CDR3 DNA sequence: TGTGCCACCAGCAATGATCCTAACCCACCCCTCCACTTT. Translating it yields CATSNDPNPPLHF.